Detailed here is one T cell receptor (beta chain). The V and J ends lost 5 bases and 2 bases, in that order; junction bases with no gene match: 3. The CDR3 has 14 amino acids. Germline V gives CDR1 SQVTM, CDR2 ANQGSEA. The sample belongs to a study of blood T cell repertoires in COVID-19. Patients from Seattle were sampled longitudinally, starting during active infection. Sequencing was performed with immunoSEQ multiplex PCR; in TCRdb, only in-frame clones are kept and a portion is missing. Of around 340,000 clones detected, around nine tenths appear once; the ten largest clones hold 3% to 4.5%. The genes are TRBV29-1 and TRBJ2-1; 10 nucleotides line up with TRBD1. The sample was peripheral blood. This TCR derives from a woman aged 60-70 years with COVID-19, enrolled during active disease. The CDR3 DNA sequence: TGCAGCGTTTCCGGACAGGGGGCCTACAATGAGCAGTTCTTC. Translating it yields CSVSGQGAYNEQFF.